This TCR beta chain emerged from a study of blood T cell repertoires in COVID-19. The overall study: There were acute and convalescent COVID-19 samples, and they came from the United States, Italy and Spain.

Here immunoSEQ multiplex PCR was the method, and the copy in TCRdb shows in-frame clones only, minus some. This sample has about 86,000 clones; about 89% occur once, and the top ten carry 1% to 1.5%. The CDR3 loop spans 13 amino acids. CDR1 is LNHDA, CDR2 SQIVND, per germline (reference sequence). Between the trimmed V and J ends, which lost 3 bases and 3 bases, there was a span of 8 bases. This sequence originates from a woman aged 45-60 years with acute COVID-19. The sample taken for sequencing was PBMCs or T cells enriched from blood (not recorded which). The chain employs TRBV19 and TRBJ1-1, with D hard to call. CDR3 DNA sequence: TGTGCCAGTAGTATCACGCGGGACACTGAAGCTTTCTTT. Translation gives CASSITRDTEAFF.